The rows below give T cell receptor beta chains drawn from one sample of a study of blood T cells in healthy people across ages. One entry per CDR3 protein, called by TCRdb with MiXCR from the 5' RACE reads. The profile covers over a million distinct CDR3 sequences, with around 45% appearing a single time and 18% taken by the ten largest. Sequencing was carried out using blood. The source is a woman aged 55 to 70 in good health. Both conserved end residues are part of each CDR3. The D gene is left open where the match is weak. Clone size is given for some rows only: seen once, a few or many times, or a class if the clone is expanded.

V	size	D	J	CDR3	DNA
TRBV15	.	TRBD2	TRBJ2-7	CATSFPSGGHYEQYF	TGTGCCACCAGCTTCCCAAGCGGGGGTCACTACGAGCAGTACTTC
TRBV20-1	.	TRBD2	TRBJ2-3	CSASPGGPPDTQYF	TGCAGTGCTAGCCCGGGAGGGCCCCCAGATACGCAGTATTTT
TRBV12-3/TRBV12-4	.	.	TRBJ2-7	CASSFGELTRDTISYEQYF	TGTGCCAGCAGTTTTGGGGAATTAACACGGGACACTATTTCCTACGAGCAGTACTTC
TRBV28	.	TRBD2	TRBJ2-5	CASTVSGRGETQYF	TGTGCCAGCACCGTTAGCGGGAGAGGGGAGACCCAGTACTTC
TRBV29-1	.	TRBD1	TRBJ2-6	CSVPGQGFSGVNVLTF	TGCAGCGTTCCGGGACAGGGTTTCTCTGGGGTCAACGTCCTGACTTTC
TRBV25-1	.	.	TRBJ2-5	CASSESPGTETQYF	TGTGCCAGCAGTGAATCTCCAGGGACGGAGACCCAGTACTTC
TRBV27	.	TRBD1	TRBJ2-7	CASSSWGDRAHEQYF	TGTGCCAGCAGTTCATGGGGGGACAGGGCCCACGAGCAGTACTTC
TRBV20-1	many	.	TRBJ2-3	CSAGGRTSSTDTQYF	TGCAGTGCTGGAGGCAGGACCTCGAGCACAGATACGCAGTATTTT
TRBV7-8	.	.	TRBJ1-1	CASTLKRMNTEAFF	TGTGCCAGCACCCTCAAGCGGATGAACACTGAAGCTTTCTTT
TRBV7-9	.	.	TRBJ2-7	CASSFGGSSNDEQYF	TGTGCCAGCAGCTTTGGGGGTAGCAGCAACGACGAGCAGTACTTC
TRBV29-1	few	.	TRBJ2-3	CSVPSSGGRADTQYF	TGCAGCGTCCCAAGTTCGGGGGGCCGGGCAGATACGCAGTATTTT
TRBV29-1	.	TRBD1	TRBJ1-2	CSVPGQGSNYGYTF	TGCAGCGTTCCGGGACAGGGGTCTAACTATGGCTACACCTTC
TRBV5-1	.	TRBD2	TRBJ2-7	CASSPTGGTRSYEQYF	TGCGCCAGCAGCCCCACGGGGGGGACCCGCTCCTACGAGCAGTACTTC
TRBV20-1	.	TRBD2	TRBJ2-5	CSAKAPGGWETQYF	TGCAGTGCCAAAGCGCCGGGAGGGTGGGAGACCCAGTACTTC
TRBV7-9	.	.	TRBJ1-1	CASSAEDLNTEAFF	TGTGCCAGTAGCGCGGAGGACCTGAACACTGAAGCTTTCTTT
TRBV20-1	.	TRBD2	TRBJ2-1	CSASGASGSEEFF	TGCAGTGCTAGTGGGGCTAGCGGGTCGGAGGAGTTCTTC
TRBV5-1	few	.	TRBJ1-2	CASSDRNYGYTF	TGCGCCAGCAGTGACCGGAATTATGGCTACACCTTC
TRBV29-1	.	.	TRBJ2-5	CSAEGGQTLNEQYF	TGCAGCGCTGAAGGTGGACAGACCCTCAATGAGCAGTACTTC
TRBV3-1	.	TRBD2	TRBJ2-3	CASSQAYPAGLRTDTQYF	TGTGCCAGCAGCCAAGCCTACCCGGCGGGACTACGCACAGATACGCAGTATTTT
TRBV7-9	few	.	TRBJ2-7	CASSPSLGYEQYF	TGTGCCAGCAGCCCCTCACTAGGATACGAGCAGTACTTC
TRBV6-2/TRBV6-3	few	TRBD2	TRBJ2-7	CASSYPASGIVTYEQYF	TGTGCCAGCAGTTACCCGGCTAGCGGGATCGTGACCTACGAGCAGTACTTC
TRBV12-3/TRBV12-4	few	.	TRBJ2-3	CASERTDTQYF	TGTGCCAGCGAGCGCACAGATACGCAGTATTTT
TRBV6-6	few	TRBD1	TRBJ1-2	CASRAQGVKGRVYGYTF	TGTGCCAGCAGAGCACAGGGGGTCAAGGGGCGGGTCTATGGCTACACCTTC
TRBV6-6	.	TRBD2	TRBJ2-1	CASYKLAGGGDEQFF	TGTGCCAGCTATAAGTTAGCGGGAGGAGGGGATGAGCAGTTCTTC
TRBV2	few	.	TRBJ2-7	CASKEDLQSYYEQYF	TGTGCCAGCAAAGAGGACCTACAAAGCTACTACGAGCAGTACTTC
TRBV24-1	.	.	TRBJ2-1	CATASGNEQFF	TGTGCCACCGCATCGGGCAATGAGCAGTTCTTC
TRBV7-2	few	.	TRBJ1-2	CASGRRAYYGYTF	TGTGCCAGCGGCCGTCGGGCGTACTATGGCTACACCTTC
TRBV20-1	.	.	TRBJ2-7	CSAREDEQYF	TGCAGTGCTAGAGAGGACGAGCAGTACTTC